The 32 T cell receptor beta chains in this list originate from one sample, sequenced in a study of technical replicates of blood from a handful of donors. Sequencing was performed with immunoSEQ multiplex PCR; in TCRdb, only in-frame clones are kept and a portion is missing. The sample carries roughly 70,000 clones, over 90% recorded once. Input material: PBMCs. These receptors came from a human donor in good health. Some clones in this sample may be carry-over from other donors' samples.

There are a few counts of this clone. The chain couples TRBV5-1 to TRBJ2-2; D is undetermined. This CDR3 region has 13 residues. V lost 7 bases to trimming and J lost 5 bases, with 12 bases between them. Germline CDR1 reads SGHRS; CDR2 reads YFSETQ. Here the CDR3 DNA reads TGCGCCAGCGAGAAAGACACAACCGGGGAGCTGTTTTTT. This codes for CASEKDTTGELFF.

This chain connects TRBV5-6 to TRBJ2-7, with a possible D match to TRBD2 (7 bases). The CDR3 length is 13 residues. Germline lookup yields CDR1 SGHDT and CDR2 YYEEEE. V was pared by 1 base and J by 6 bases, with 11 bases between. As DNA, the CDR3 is TGTGCCAGCAGCTTGCGCGGGGGCGTCGAGCAGTACTTC. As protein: CASSLRGGVEQYF.

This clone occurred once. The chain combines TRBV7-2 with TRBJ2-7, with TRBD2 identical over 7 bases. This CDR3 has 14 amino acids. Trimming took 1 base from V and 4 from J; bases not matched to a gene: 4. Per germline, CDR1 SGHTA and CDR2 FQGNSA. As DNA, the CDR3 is TGTGCCAGCAGCTTAGTCGCTAGCGGTTACGAGCAGTACTTC. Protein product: CASSLVASGYEQYF.

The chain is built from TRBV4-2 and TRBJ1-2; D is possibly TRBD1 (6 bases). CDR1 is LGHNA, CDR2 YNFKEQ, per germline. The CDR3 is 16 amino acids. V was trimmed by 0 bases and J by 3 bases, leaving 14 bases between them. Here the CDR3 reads CASSQDYTGLDYGYTF. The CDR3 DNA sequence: TGTGCCAGCAGCCAAGATTATACAGGGTTGGACTATGGCTACACCTTC.

CDR3 in amino acids: CASSPGGQGSAQFGSPLHF. The CDR3 nucleotides read TGTGCCAGCAGCCCAGGTGGACAGGGTAGTGCCCAATTCGGGTCACCCCTCCACTTT. The J gene is TRBJ1-6, the V gene TRBV5-4; 8 nucleotides align to TRBD1. The CDR3 sequence is 19 residues long. Germline lookup yields CDR1 SGHNT and CDR2 YYREEE (reference sequence). V lost 4 bases and J lost 10; bases outside the gene matches: 22.

As DNA, the CDR3 is TGTGCCACCAGCAGAGCGGGACAGCTATACGAGCAGTACTTC. Its protein is CATSRAGQLYEQYF. The chain is built from TRBV15 and TRBJ2-7; TRBD1 matches 7 bases. The CDR3 totals 14 residues. Germline assignment: CDR1 LNHNV and CDR2 YYDKDF (reference sequence). V shed 1 base, J shed 4 bases, and the junction held 4 bases outside the gene matches.

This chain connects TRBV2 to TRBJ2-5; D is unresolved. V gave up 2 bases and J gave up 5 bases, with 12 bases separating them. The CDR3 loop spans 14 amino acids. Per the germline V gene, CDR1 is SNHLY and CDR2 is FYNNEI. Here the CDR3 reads CASSEWIALETQYF. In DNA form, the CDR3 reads TGTGCCAGCAGTGAATGGATAGCCCTGGAGACCCAGTACTTC.

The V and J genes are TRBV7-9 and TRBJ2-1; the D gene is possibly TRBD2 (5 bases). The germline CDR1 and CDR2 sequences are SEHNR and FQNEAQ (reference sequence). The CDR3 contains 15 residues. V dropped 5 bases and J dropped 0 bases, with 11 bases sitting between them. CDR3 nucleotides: TGTGCCAGCAGCCAACTAGTTGGCTCCTACAATGAGCAGTTCTTC. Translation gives CASSQLVGSYNEQFF.

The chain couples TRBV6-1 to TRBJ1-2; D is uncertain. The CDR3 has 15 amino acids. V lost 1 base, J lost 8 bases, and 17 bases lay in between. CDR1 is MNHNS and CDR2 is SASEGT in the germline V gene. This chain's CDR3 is CASSEGMGGSGGYTF. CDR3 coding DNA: TGTGCCAGCAGTGAAGGGATGGGTGGTTCGGGGGGCTACACCTTC.

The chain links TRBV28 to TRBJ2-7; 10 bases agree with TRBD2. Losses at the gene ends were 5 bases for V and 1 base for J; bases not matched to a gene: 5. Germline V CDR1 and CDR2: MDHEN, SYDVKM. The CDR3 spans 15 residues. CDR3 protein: CASSPLAGGSYEQYF. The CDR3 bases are TGTGCCAGCAGTCCATTAGCGGGGGGTTCCTACGAGCAGTACTTC.

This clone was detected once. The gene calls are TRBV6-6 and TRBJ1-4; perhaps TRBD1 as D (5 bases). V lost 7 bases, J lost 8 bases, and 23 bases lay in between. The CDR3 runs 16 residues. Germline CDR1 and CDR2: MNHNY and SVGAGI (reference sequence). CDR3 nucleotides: TGTGCCAGCACTCTGACCCCCGCAGGTGGGGGGGAAAAACTGTTTTTT. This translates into CASTLTPAGGGEKLFF.

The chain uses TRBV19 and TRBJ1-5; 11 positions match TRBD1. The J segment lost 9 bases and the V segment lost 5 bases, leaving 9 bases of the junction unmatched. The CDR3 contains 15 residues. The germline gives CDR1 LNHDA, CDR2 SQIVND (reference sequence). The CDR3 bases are TGTGCCAGTAGTGGGGGGACAGGGGGGTATTCGCCCCAGCATTTT. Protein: CASSGGTGGYSPQHF.

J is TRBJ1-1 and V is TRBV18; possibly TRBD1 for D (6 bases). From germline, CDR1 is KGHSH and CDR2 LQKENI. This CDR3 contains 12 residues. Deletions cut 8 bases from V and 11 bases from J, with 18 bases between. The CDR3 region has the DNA TGTGCCAGCCGGGACACCCGGTCGGTGGCTTTCTTT. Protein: CASRDTRSVAFF.

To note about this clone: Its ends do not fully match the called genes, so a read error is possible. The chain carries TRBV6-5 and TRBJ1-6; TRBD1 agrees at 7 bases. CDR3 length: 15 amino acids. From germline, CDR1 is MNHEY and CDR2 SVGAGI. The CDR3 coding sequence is TGTGCCAGCAGTGACTCACAGGGGTTTAATTCACCCCTCCACTTT. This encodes CASSDSQGFNSPLHF.

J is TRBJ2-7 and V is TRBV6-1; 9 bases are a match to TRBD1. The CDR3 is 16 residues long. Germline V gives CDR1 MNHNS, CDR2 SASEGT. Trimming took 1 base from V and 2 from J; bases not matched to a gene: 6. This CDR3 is CASSEGLGQGAYEQYF. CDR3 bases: TGTGCCAGCAGTGAAGGTTTGGGACAGGGAGCCTACGAGCAGTACTTC.

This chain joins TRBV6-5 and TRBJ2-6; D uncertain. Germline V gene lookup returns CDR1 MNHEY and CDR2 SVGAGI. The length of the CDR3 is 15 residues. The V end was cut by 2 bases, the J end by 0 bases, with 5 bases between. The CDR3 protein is CASSYDFSGANVLTF. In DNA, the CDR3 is TGTGCCAGCAGTTACGACTTCTCTGGGGCCAACGTCCTGACTTTC.

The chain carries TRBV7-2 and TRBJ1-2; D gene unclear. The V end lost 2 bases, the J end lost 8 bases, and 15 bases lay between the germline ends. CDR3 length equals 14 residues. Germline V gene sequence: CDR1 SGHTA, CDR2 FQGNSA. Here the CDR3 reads CASSLTGRIEGYTF. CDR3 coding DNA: TGTGCCAGCAGCTTAACGGGAAGGATAGAGGGCTACACCTTC.

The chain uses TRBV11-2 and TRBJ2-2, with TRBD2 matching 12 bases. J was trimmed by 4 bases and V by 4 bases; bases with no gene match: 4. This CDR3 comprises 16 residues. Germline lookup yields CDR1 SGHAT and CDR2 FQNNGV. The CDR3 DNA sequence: TGTGCCAGCAGCTCGACTAGCGGGAGTTCCACCGGGGAGCTGTTTTTT. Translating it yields CASSSTSGSSTGELFF. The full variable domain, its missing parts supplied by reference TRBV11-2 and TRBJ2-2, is EAGVAQSPRYKIIEKRQSVAFWCNPISGHATLYWYQQILGQGPKLLIQFQNNGVVDDSQLPKDRFSAERLKGVDSTLKIQPAKLEDSAVYLCASSSTSGSSTGELFFGEGSRLTVL.

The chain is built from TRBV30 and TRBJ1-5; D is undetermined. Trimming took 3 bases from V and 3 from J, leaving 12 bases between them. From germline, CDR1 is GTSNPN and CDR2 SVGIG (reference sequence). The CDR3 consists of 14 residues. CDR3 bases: TGTGCCTGGAGCGGTAGTGCTTTCAATCAGCCCCAGCATTTT. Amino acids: CAWSGSAFNQPQHF.

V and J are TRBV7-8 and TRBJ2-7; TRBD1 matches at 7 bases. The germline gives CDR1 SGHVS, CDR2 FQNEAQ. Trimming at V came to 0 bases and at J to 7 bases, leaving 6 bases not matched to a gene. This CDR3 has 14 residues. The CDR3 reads CASSLATGVGEQYF. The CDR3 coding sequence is TGTGCCAGCAGCTTAGCCACAGGGGTAGGAGAGCAGTACTTC.

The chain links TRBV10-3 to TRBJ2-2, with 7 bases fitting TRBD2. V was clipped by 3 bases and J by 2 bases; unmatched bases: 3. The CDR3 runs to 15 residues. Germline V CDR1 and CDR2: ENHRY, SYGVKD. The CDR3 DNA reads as TGTGCCATCAGTGACCCTAGCGGAAACACCGGGGAGCTGTTTTTT. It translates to CAISDPSGNTGELFF.

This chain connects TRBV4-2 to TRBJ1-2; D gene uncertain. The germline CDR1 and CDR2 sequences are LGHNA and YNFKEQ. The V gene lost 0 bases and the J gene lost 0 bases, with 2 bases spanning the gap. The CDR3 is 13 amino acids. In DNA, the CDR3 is TGTGCCAGCAGCCAAGACTCTAACTATGGCTACACCTTC. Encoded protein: CASSQDSNYGYTF.

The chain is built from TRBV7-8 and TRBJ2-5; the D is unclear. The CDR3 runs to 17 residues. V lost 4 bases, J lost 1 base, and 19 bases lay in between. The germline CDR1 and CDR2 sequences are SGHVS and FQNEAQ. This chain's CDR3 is CASSSLLGRSSQETQYF. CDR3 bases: TGTGCCAGCAGCTCCCTCTTAGGCCGTAGCAGCCAAGAGACCCAGTACTTC. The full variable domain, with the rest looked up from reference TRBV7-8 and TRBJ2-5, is GAGVSQSPRYKVAKRGQDVALRCDPISGHVSLFWYQQALGQGPEFLTYFQNEAQLDKSGLPSDRFFAERPEGSVSTLKIQRTQQEDSAVYLCASSSLLGRSSQETQYFGPGTRLLVL.

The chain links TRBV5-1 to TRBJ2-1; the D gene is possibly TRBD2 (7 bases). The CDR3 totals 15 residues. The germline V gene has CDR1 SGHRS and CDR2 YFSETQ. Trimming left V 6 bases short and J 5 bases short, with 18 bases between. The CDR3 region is CASTPRWEGDNEQFF. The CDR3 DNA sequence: TGCGCCAGCACCCCTCGGTGGGAGGGGGACAATGAGCAGTTCTTC.

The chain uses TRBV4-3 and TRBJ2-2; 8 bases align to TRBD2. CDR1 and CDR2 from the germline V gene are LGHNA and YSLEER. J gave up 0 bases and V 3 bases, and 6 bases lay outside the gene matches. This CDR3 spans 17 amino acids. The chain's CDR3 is CASSHDPGGANTGELFF. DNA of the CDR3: TGCGCCAGCAGCCATGACCCGGGAGGGGCGAACACCGGGGAGCTGTTTTTT.

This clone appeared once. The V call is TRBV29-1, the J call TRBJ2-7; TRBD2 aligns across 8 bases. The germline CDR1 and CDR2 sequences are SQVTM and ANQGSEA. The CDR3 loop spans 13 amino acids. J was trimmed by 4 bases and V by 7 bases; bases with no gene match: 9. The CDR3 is CSAAGTSGYEQYF. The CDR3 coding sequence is TGCAGCGCCGCCGGGACTAGTGGATACGAGCAGTACTTC.

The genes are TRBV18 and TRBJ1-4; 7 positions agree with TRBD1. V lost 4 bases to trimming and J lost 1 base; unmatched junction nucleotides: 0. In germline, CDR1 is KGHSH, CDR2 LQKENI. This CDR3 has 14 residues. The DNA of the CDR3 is TGTGCCAGCTCACGACAGGGAACTAATGAAAAACTGTTTTTT. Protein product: CASSRQGTNEKLFF.

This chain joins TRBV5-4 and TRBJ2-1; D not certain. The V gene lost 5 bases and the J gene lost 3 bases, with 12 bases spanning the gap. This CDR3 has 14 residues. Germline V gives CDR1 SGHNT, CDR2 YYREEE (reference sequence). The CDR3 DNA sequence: TGTGCCAGCAGTCGGTTGACGGGCTACAATGAGCAGTTCTTC. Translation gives CASSRLTGYNEQFF.

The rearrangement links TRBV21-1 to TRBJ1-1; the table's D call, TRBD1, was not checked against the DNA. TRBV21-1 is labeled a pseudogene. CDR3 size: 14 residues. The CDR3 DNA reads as TGTGCCAGCAGCAAAAGCCGGGACAGGGGTTACGCTTTCTTT. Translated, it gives CASSKSRDRGYAFF.

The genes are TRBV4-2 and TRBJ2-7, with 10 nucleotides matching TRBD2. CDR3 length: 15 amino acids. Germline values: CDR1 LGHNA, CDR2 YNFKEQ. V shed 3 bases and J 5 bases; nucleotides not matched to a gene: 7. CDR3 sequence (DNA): TGTGCCAGCAGCCATAAAGCGGGAGGGCCCGACGAGCAGTACTTC. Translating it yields CASSHKAGGPDEQYF.

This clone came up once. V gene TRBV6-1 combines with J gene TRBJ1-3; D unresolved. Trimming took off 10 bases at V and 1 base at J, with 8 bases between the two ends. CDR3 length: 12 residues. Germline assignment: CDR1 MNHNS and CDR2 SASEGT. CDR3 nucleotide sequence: TGTGCCACAGCGTCGTCTGGAAACACCATATATTTT. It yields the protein CATASSGNTIYF.

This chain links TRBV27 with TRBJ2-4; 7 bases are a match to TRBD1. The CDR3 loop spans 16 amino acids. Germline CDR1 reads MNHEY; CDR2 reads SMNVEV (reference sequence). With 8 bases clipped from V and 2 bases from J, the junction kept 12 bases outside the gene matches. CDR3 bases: TGTGCCAGCGGCCCCTCACAGGGGACGACCAAAAACATTCAGTACTTC. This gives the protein CASGPSQGTTKNIQYF.